This TCR beta chain was found in a study of shared clonotypes between healthy human individuals. Sequencing was performed with immunoSEQ multiplex PCR; in TCRdb, only in-frame clones are kept and a portion is missing. This table holds roughly 2.1 million clones, about 93% found once. Notes on this clone: The same CDR3 can be traced to other DNA sequences in this sample.

Germline V lookup: CDR1 SEHNR, CDR2 FQNEAQ (reference sequence). The J segment lost 4 bases and the V segment lost 3 bases, leaving 2 bases of the junction unmatched. The CDR3 has 13 residues. It was CD45RO-negative cells, positively selected for CCR7, that made up naive CD8 cells, with terminally differentiated effector memory CD45RA+ cells excluded. The specimen sequenced was naive CD8+ T cells from PBMCs. The chain recombines TRBV7-9 with TRBJ1-1; 7 bases are shared with TRBD1. The sequence derives from a man younger than 30 in good health. Some clones in this sample may be carry-over from other donors' samples. In DNA, the CDR3 is TGTGCCAGCAGCTTCCCAGGGGGCACTGAAGCTTTCTTT. Its translation is CASSFPGGTEAFF.